This T cell receptor beta chain emerged from a study of blood T cell repertoires in COVID-19. Sequencing was performed with immunoSEQ multiplex PCR; in TCRdb, only in-frame clones are kept and a portion is missing. This table holds 250,000 to 300,000 clones, about nine tenths found once. The TCR was taken from a woman in her 30s with COVID-19, enrolled during active disease. Sequencing used peripheral blood.

The CDR3 DNA follows: TGTGCCGGAAAGGCGACTAGCTTAAACACCGGGGAGCTGTTTTTT. Translating gives CAGKATSLNTGELFF. The chain is built from TRBV2 and TRBJ2-2, with 7 bases lining up with TRBD2. The germline CDR1 and CDR2 sequences are SNHLY and FYNNEI. The CDR3 covers 15 residues. The V and J ends lost 11 bases and 2 bases, in that order; junction bases with no gene match: 11.